These T cell receptor beta chains were read from a single sample in a study of blood T cells in healthy people across ages. TCRdb redid the calling of the 5' RACE reads with MiXCR, one entry per CDR3 protein. Among 850,000 or so distinct CDR3 sequences listed, 29% were seen once. What was sequenced was blood. These receptors all come from a woman older than 75 in good health. Each CDR3 is given without its conserved first and last residue. Each record gives: J gene, V gene, CDR3 protein.

j_call: TRBJ2-1; v_call: TRBV6-6; cdr3_aa: ASSVRPGGKEYEQF
j_call: TRBJ2-5; v_call: TRBV24-1; cdr3_aa: ATSDSGETQY
j_call: .; v_call: TRBV24-1; cdr3_aa: ATSGPIGDGNSYNEQY
j_call: TRBJ1-1; v_call: TRBV10-3; cdr3_aa: AISEIIRDSGQAF
j_call: TRBJ2-1; v_call: TRBV20-1; cdr3_aa: SARMDYNEQF
j_call: TRBJ1-5; v_call: TRBV20-1; cdr3_aa: SASHPQDGTSNQPQH
j_call: TRBJ1-2; v_call: TRBV6-5; cdr3_aa: ASSYSMATLYT
j_call: TRBJ2-3; v_call: TRBV20-1; cdr3_aa: SASRTSGVTDTQY
j_call: TRBJ2-1; v_call: TRBV7-2; cdr3_aa: ASSPGQGADKQF
j_call: TRBJ1-2; v_call: TRBV29-1; cdr3_aa: SVVGLNYGYT
j_call: TRBJ2-1; v_call: TRBV24-1; cdr3_aa: ATSSLTEQF
j_call: TRBJ2-7; v_call: TRBV21-1; cdr3_aa: ASSKRTGGFYEQY
j_call: TRBJ1-2; v_call: TRBV7-2; cdr3_aa: ASSLEEGGSLGYT
j_call: TRBJ1-5; v_call: TRBV7-6; cdr3_aa: ASSPDRENQPQH
j_call: TRBJ2-7; v_call: TRBV27; cdr3_aa: VSRGTGAKKQY
j_call: TRBJ2-3; v_call: TRBV11-2; cdr3_aa: ASSRGLGDLTDTQY
j_call: TRBJ2-1; v_call: TRBV18; cdr3_aa: ASSHLVLGVDSQF
j_call: TRBJ2-5; v_call: TRBV28; cdr3_aa: ASSSHSGGQETQY
j_call: TRBJ2-7; v_call: TRBV27; cdr3_aa: ASSLFPGQGSEQY
j_call: TRBJ2-3; v_call: TRBV11-3; cdr3_aa: ASSLAAPGTSRDTQY
j_call: TRBJ2-6; v_call: TRBV19; cdr3_aa: ASSMGGPGANVLT
j_call: TRBJ1-1; v_call: TRBV5-1; cdr3_aa: ASSDPGQGNTEAF
j_call: TRBJ1-1; v_call: TRBV7-9; cdr3_aa: ASSARQGLLMNTEAF
j_call: TRBJ1-5; v_call: TRBV18; cdr3_aa: ASSHQQDSNQPQH
j_call: TRBJ1-4; v_call: TRBV9; cdr3_aa: ASSTTVTNEKLF
j_call: TRBJ1-5; v_call: TRBV12-3/TRBV12-4; cdr3_aa: ASSLALGHQPQH
j_call: TRBJ2-1; v_call: TRBV18; cdr3_aa: ASSGTADNEQF
j_call: TRBJ2-4; v_call: TRBV7-8; cdr3_aa: ATGSKNIQY
j_call: TRBJ2-2; v_call: TRBV6-5; cdr3_aa: ASGERNTGELF
j_call: TRBJ2-7; v_call: TRBV27; cdr3_aa: ASSLGAGEQY
j_call: TRBJ1-4; v_call: TRBV7-2; cdr3_aa: ASSSYSFNPGQLF
j_call: TRBJ2-3; v_call: TRBV24-1; cdr3_aa: ATSNGNARDTDTQY
j_call: .; v_call: TRBV29-1; cdr3_aa: SGVGQNSYEQY
j_call: TRBJ1-5; v_call: TRBV6-2/TRBV6-3; cdr3_aa: ASSYPHQTDQPQH
j_call: TRBJ2-1; v_call: TRBV5-1; cdr3_aa: ASRRLAGASYNEQF
j_call: TRBJ1-1; v_call: TRBV9; cdr3_aa: ASSPTGTKNTEAF
j_call: TRBJ1-1; v_call: TRBV7-9; cdr3_aa: ASRQDRAGPF
j_call: TRBJ2-5; v_call: TRBV4-1; cdr3_aa: ASSQLGLAGGNNEQY
j_call: .; v_call: TRBV18; cdr3_aa: ASSNRGHNQYEQY
j_call: TRBJ2-5; v_call: TRBV7-2; cdr3_aa: ASSLAHGGGAGETQY
j_call: TRBJ2-5; v_call: TRBV6-2/TRBV6-3; cdr3_aa: ASRPPITYQETQY
j_call: TRBJ1-2; v_call: TRBV18; cdr3_aa: ASSLQGQGMENT
j_call: TRBJ2-2; v_call: TRBV5-1; cdr3_aa: ASSTTSGRAITGELF
j_call: TRBJ2-3; v_call: TRBV5-5; cdr3_aa: ASSFRVSDTDTQY
j_call: TRBJ2-1; v_call: TRBV30; cdr3_aa: AWSIGLGWNEQF
j_call: TRBJ2-3; v_call: TRBV20-1; cdr3_aa: SARELAGGTEDTQY
j_call: TRBJ1-2; v_call: TRBV6-6; cdr3_aa: ASRRDRETNYGYT
j_call: TRBJ1-1; v_call: TRBV2; cdr3_aa: ASSVTGVFMNTEAF
j_call: TRBJ1-2; v_call: TRBV5-5; cdr3_aa: ASNLGGQDYGYT
j_call: TRBJ2-1; v_call: TRBV20-1; cdr3_aa: SAELTSGGWRGEQF
j_call: TRBJ2-7; v_call: TRBV28; cdr3_aa: ASRPNSFGTGITYEQY
j_call: TRBJ1-4; v_call: TRBV20-1; cdr3_aa: SAAAGQGDEKLF
j_call: TRBJ2-3; v_call: TRBV30; cdr3_aa: AFTPWTTDTQY
j_call: TRBJ2-7; v_call: TRBV6-5; cdr3_aa: ASSYSIRGNYEQY
j_call: TRBJ1-6; v_call: TRBV7-2; cdr3_aa: ASSLAGAFYNSPLH
j_call: TRBJ1-1; v_call: TRBV7-9; cdr3_aa: ASLLLGRTEAF
j_call: TRBJ2-1; v_call: TRBV12-3/TRBV12-4; cdr3_aa: ASTLRTSGGYNEQF
j_call: TRBJ2-7; v_call: TRBV11-2; cdr3_aa: ASSKGASYEQY
j_call: TRBJ1-1; v_call: TRBV27; cdr3_aa: VSRSGQVNTEAF
j_call: TRBJ1-2; v_call: TRBV6-2/TRBV6-3; cdr3_aa: ASSPSYGHT